These 27 T cell receptor beta chains were all obtained from the same sample, sequenced in a study of brain T cells in children with intractable seizures. Sequenced by immunoSEQ multiplex PCR; TCRdb stores in-frame clones only, minus some. The sample includes 55,000 to 80,000 clones, about 96% of them seen just once. Material: peripheral blood, obtained at surgery. These TCRs come from a boy under two years old with focal cortical dysplasia and intractable seizures.

The CDR3 reads CASSESFGTSGNEQYF. In nucleotides, the CDR3 is TGCGCCAGCAGTGAGTCCTTCGGGACTAGCGGGAACGAGCAGTACTTC. The rearrangement links TRBV10-2 to TRBJ2-5; TRBD2 agrees at 13 bases. The end of the DNA aligns better with TRBJ2-7, so the J call may be wrong. The CDR3 totals 16 residues. Germline lookup yields CDR1 WSHSY and CDR2 SAAADI.

The genes are TRBV2 and TRBJ2-7; 7 nucleotides line up with TRBD1. After removal of 5 bases from V and 0 bases from J, the junction contained 19 bases not matched to a gene. The germline gives CDR1 SNHLY, CDR2 FYNNEI. The CDR3 runs 19 residues. CDR3: CASSQVRGTAFGGSYEQYF. CDR3 nucleotide sequence: TGTGCCAGCAGTCAGGTACGAGGGACAGCGTTTGGGGGCTCCTACGAGCAGTACTTC. The full variable domain, in which reference TRBV2 and TRBJ2-7 provide the parts outside the CDR3, is EPEVTQTPSHQVTQMGQEVILRCVPISNHLYFYWYRQILGQKVEFLVSFYNNEISEKSEIFDDQFSVERPDGSNFTLKIRSTKLEDSAMYFCASSQVRGTAFGGSYEQYFGPGTRLTVT.

V is TRBV7-2 and J is TRBJ2-1; 7 nucleotides align to TRBD1. Germline CDR1 and CDR2: SGHTA and FQGNSA. V trimming: 5 bases; J trimming: 1 base; junction bases outside the gene matches: 5. The CDR3 is 15 residues long. The CDR3 DNA reads as TGTGCCAGCAGCCCCCGGACAGGATCCTACAATGAGCAGTTCTTC. Its translation is CASSPRTGSYNEQFF.

The chain recombines TRBV28 with TRBJ2-1; maybe TRBD2 (5 bases). The CDR3 extends over 13 amino acids. From germline, CDR1 is MDHEN and CDR2 SYDVKM. Trimming left V 5 bases short and J 6 bases short, with 11 bases between. Written as DNA, the CDR3 is TGTGCCAGCAGTCAAAGGACTTCCAATGAGCAGTTCTTC. It yields the protein CASSQRTSNEQFF.

This chain joins TRBV11-2 and TRBJ2-2, with 7 bases that match TRBD2. V lost 3 bases and J lost 1; bases outside the gene matches: 2. The CDR3 has 15 residues. CDR1 is SGHAT, CDR2 FQNNGV, per germline. CDR3 nucleotides: TGTGCCAGCAGCTTCACTAGCGAGAACACCGGGGAGCTGTTTTTT. Translation gives CASSFTSENTGELFF. Looking up the rest from reference TRBV11-2 and TRBJ2-2 gives the full variable domain: EAGVAQSPRYKIIEKRQSVAFWCNPISGHATLYWYQQILGQGPKLLIQFQNNGVVDDSQLPKDRFSAERLKGVDSTLKIQPAKLEDSAVYLCASSFTSENTGELFFGEGSRLTVL.

The J gene is TRBJ2-5, the V gene TRBV5-8; 10 bases agree with TRBD1. V trimming: 5 bases; J trimming: 7 bases; junction bases outside the gene matches: 8. The CDR3 runs to 14 residues. CDR1 is SGHTS, CDR2 YDEGEE, per germline. The CDR3 nucleotides are TGTGCCAGCAGAGGGGGGACAGGGGTTGGGACCCAGTACTTC. Protein product: CASRGGTGVGTQYF.

As concerns this clone: This sample also contains other DNA sequences that code for the same CDR3. The chain is built from TRBV4-1 and TRBJ1-1; no reliable D call. The CDR3 is 14 amino acids. Trimming took 3 bases from V and 0 from J, leaving 8 bases between them. Per germline, CDR1 MGHRA and CDR2 YSYEKL. CDR3 nucleotides: TGCGCCAGCAGCCAGGCGACTTTGAACACTGAAGCTTTCTTT. This encodes CASSQATLNTEAFF.

This sequence joins TRBV7-2 and TRBJ2-7, with D perhaps being TRBD1 or TRBD2 (6 bases each). V was pared by 1 base and J by 3 bases, with 16 bases between. From germline, CDR1 is SGHTA and CDR2 FQGNSA. The CDR3 contains 16 residues. CDR3 loop: CASSLEGGFRGYEQYF. Written as DNA, the CDR3 is TGTGCCAGCAGCTTAGAGGGGGGCTTCCGGGGCTACGAGCAGTACTTC. Full variable domain (outside the CDR3, taken from reference TRBV7-2 and TRBJ2-7): GAGVSQSPSNKVTEKGKDVELRCDPISGHTALYWYRQSLGQGLEFLIYFQGNSAPDKSGLPSDRFSAERTGGSVSTLTIQRTQQEDSAVYLCASSLEGGFRGYEQYFGPGTRLTVT.

The chain uses TRBV6-2 or TRBV6-3 and TRBJ1-1; the D is unclear. The CDR3 is 13 amino acids. The V gene lost 5 bases and the J gene lost 1 base, with 8 bases spanning the gap. CDR1 is MNHEY, CDR2 SVGEGT, per germline. CDR3 DNA sequence: TGTGCCAGCAGTATGACTTCGAACACTGAAGCTTTCTTT. Translation gives CASSMTSNTEAFF.

This clone was seen a single time. The rearrangement uses TRBV27 and TRBJ2-1, with 10 bases lining up with TRBD2. In germline, CDR1 is MNHEY, CDR2 SMNVEV (reference sequence). The ends lost 6 bases at V and 5 bases at J; junction bases unmatched: 19. CDR3 size: 19 residues. The CDR3 DNA reads as TGTGCCAGCAGATTAGGAGGTCTAGCGGGAGAAAGGGGTAACAATGAGCAGTTCTTC. It specifies CASRLGGLAGERGNNEQFF.

V is TRBV9 and J is TRBJ2-5, with TRBD2 identical over 7 bases. Trimming at V came to 0 bases and at J to 0 bases, leaving 8 bases not matched to a gene. CDR1 and CDR2 (germline): SGDLS, YYNGEE. The CDR3 runs to 17 residues. The CDR3 reads CASSVADLAAYQETQYF. The CDR3 nucleotides are TGTGCCAGCAGCGTAGCTGACCTAGCGGCGTACCAAGAGACCCAGTACTTC.

This rearrangement joins TRBV18 to TRBJ2-2; the D gene could be TRBD1 or TRBD2 (5 bases each). Between the trimmed V and J ends, which lost 2 bases and 0 bases, there was a span of 7 bases. CDR3 length equals 15 residues. CDR1 and CDR2 (germline): KGHSH, LQKENI. CDR3 coding DNA: TGTGCCAGCTCACCATGGGGGACGAACACCGGGGAGCTGTTTTTT. Translating it yields CASSPWGTNTGELFF.

V and J are TRBV4-1 and TRBJ2-1; D gene uncertain. The CDR3 consists of 13 residues. V lost 4 bases and J 5 bases, leaving 9 bases between the germline ends. Germline CDR1 reads MGHRA; CDR2 reads YSYEKL. For the CDR3, the DNA is TGCGCCAGCAGCCTAATATACGACAATGAGCAGTTCTTC. Protein product: CASSLIYDNEQFF.

The gene calls are TRBV4-1 and TRBJ1-2, with TRBD1 matching 10 bases. V lost 3 bases, J lost 4 bases, and 5 bases stayed unmatched. The CDR3 extends over 15 amino acids. Looked up from germline, CDR1 is MGHRA and CDR2 is YSYEKL. The CDR3 nucleotides read TGCGCCAGCAGCCAGCCGGGACAGGGGCTCTATGGCTACACCTTC. This codes for CASSQPGQGLYGYTF.

This chain links TRBV5-1 with TRBJ1-4; D is perhaps TRBD1 (6 bases). Deletions cut 2 bases from V and 3 bases from J, with 11 bases between. This CDR3 has 15 residues. Looked up from germline, CDR1 is SGHRS and CDR2 is YFSETQ. In DNA form, the CDR3 reads TGCGCCAGCAGCTTTAGACAGGCGTCTAATGAAAAACTGTTTTTT. Protein product: CASSFRQASNEKLFF.

This clone is a singleton in its sample. The rearrangement joins TRBV19 to TRBJ2-7, with D perhaps TRBD1 or TRBD2 (5 bases each). The CDR3 length is 17 residues. Germline V gene sequence: CDR1 LNHDA, CDR2 SQIVND (reference sequence). V lost 5 bases and J 4 bases, leaving 24 bases between the germline ends. The CDR3 coding sequence is TGTGCCAGTAGTGCCGTTACCGGGACCCCTGGGCCTTACGAGCAGTACTTC. Residues: CASSAVTGTPGPYEQYF.

The genes are TRBV11-2 and TRBJ1-3, with no clear D. The CDR3 has 18 residues. CDR1 and CDR2 (germline): SGHAT, FQNNGV. The germline V and J ends were trimmed by 0 bases and 0 bases, with 15 bases remaining between them. CDR3 coding DNA: TGTGCCAGCAGCTTAGATTCTGTAGTTTTGGTCTCTGGAAACACCATATATTTT. Translation: CASSLDSVVLVSGNTIYF.

The V call is TRBV10-3, the J call TRBJ2-2; possibly TRBD1 for D (5 bases). Germline assignment: CDR1 ENHRY and CDR2 SYGVKD. There are 19 residues in the CDR3. Trimming stripped 4 bases from V and 1 base from J, with 22 bases between. This chain's CDR3 is CAISGQGVFSYKNTGELFF. The CDR3 coding sequence is TGTGCCATCAGTGGCCAGGGCGTTTTCTCCTATAAGAACACCGGGGAGCTGTTTTTT.

In DNA, the CDR3 is TGTGCCGTGACAAGACACACTGAAGCTTTCTTT. Translated, it gives CAVTRHTEAFF. The genes are TRBV25-1 and TRBJ1-1, with D unclear. Germline V lookup: CDR1 MGHDK, CDR2 SYGVNS. V was trimmed by 11 bases and J by 3 bases, leaving 10 bases between them. The CDR3 is 11 residues long. The variable domain in full, with the rest retrieved from reference TRBV25-1 and TRBJ1-1, is EADIYQTPRYLVIGTGKKITLECSQTMGHDKMYWYQQDPGMELHLIHYSYGVNSTEKGDLSSESTVSRIRTEHFPLTLESARPSHTSQYLCAVTRHTEAFFGQGTRLTVV.

V usage is TRBV5-6 and J usage is TRBJ1-2, with 10 bases matching TRBD1. The trim removed 3 bases at V and 2 bases at J, leaving 7 bases unmatched. Germline assignment: CDR1 SGHDT and CDR2 YYEEEE. This CDR3 contains 16 residues. DNA of the CDR3: TGTGCCAGCAGCTCTGACAGGGGGCTTACAAACTATGGCTACACCTTC. Protein: CASSSDRGLTNYGYTF.

V is TRBV4-1 and J is TRBJ2-1, with D hard to call. The V gene's germline CDR1 is MGHRA and CDR2 YSYEKL. CDR3 size: 14 residues. The V end was cut by 3 bases, the J end by 6 bases, with 12 bases between. CDR3 sequence (DNA): TGCGCCAGCAGCCACCCCGGGCCTTCCAATGAGCAGTTCTTC. It yields the protein CASSHPGPSNEQFF.

The chain combines TRBV7-9 with TRBJ2-5, with 7 nucleotides matching TRBD1. This CDR3 has 14 residues. Losses at the gene ends were 7 bases for V and 1 base for J; bases not matched to a gene: 6. CDR1 and CDR2 from the germline V gene are SEHNR and FQNEAQ (reference sequence). CDR3 in DNA: TGTGCCAGCACCTGGGACAGCTTCCAAGAGACCCAGTACTTC. Residues: CASTWDSFQETQYF.

The chain recombines TRBV28 with TRBJ2-3; D may be TRBD1 (6 bases). V was cut by 6 bases and J by 4 bases, with 17 bases left in between. This CDR3 contains 15 residues. Per germline, CDR1 MDHEN and CDR2 SYDVKM. The DNA for the CDR3 is TGTGCCAGCAGGCCAGGGGTCCGAACGCCAGATACGCAGTATTTT. It specifies CASRPGVRTPDTQYF.

The gene calls are TRBV7-9 and TRBJ2-3, with D uncertain. This CDR3 spans 11 amino acids. Trimming removed 5 bases at V and 3 bases at J, with 3 bases between. CDR1 is SEHNR, CDR2 FQNEAQ, per germline (reference sequence). The DNA of the CDR3 is TGTGCCAGCAGCCAAACAGATACGCAGTATTTT. Protein product: CASSQTDTQYF. Drawing the rest from reference TRBV7-9 and TRBJ2-3, the complete variable domain is DTGVSQNPRHKITKRGQNVTFRCDPISEHNRLYWYRQTLGQGPEFLTYFQNEAQLEKSRLLSDRFSAERPKGSFSTLEIQRTEQGDSAMYLCASSQTDTQYFGPGTRLTVL.

The chain carries TRBV4-1 and TRBJ2-1; weak D call: TRBD2 (5 bases). The V end was cut by 0 bases, the J end by 0 bases, with 12 bases between. Per germline, CDR1 MGHRA and CDR2 YSYEKL. CDR3 length equals 17 residues. CDR3 residues: CASSQDTKRSSYNEQFF. The CDR3 DNA is TGCGCCAGCAGCCAAGATACGAAGCGGAGCTCCTACAATGAGCAGTTCTTC.

This chain uses TRBV4-3 with TRBJ1-5, with a possible D match to TRBD1 (6 bases). V was cut by 3 bases and J by 6 bases, with 12 bases left in between. The CDR3 has 14 residues. CDR1 LGHNA and CDR2 YSLEER come from the germline V gene. CDR3 sequence: CASSQGGAGQPQHF. CDR3 DNA: TGCGCCAGCAGCCAGGGGGGGGCTGGTCAGCCCCAGCATTTT.

The J gene is TRBJ2-6, the V gene TRBV29-1; D gene uncertain. The CDR3 runs to 16 residues. Germline V gene sequence: CDR1 SQVTM, CDR2 ANQGSEA. Trimming took off 6 bases at V and 2 bases at J, with 17 bases between the two ends. CDR3 sequence: CSVGGRAITGANVLTF. CDR3 in DNA: TGCAGCGTGGGCGGACGGGCTATAACTGGGGCCAACGTCCTGACTTTC.